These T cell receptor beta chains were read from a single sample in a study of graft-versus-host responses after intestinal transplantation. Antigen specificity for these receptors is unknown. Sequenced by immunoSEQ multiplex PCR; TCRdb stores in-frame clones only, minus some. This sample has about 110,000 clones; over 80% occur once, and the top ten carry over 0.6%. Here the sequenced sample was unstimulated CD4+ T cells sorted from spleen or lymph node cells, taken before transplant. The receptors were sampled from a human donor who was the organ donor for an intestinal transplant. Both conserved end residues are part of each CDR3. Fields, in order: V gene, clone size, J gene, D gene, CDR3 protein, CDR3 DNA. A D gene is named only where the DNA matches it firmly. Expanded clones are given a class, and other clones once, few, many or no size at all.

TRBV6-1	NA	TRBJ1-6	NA	CASSERGSIPSPLHF	TGTGCCAGCAGTGAGCGAGGGAGCATACCGTCACCCCTCCACTTT
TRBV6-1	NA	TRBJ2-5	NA	CASSVVGGAFQETQYF	TGTGCCAGCAGTGTGGTTGGGGGGGCCTTCCAAGAGACCCAGTACTTC
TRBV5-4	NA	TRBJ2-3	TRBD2	CASHRASGRDTQYF	TGTGCCAGCCATCGTGCTAGCGGGAGGGATACGCAGTATTTT
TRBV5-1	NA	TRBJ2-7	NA	CASSLLRSYEQYF	TGCGCCAGCAGCTTGCTCAGGTCCTACGAGCAGTACTTC
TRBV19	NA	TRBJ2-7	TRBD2	CASSIGREFYEQYF	TGTGCCAGTAGTATAGGGCGGGAGTTCTACGAGCAGTACTTC
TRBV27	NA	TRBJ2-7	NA	CASMGAGTRSGEQYF	TGTGCCAGCATGGGGGCCGGGACCCGATCAGGCGAGCAGTACTTC
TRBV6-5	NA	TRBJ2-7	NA	CASLYGTSSSYEQYF	TGTGCCAGCCTGTACGGGACGTCGAGCTCCTACGAGCAGTACTTC
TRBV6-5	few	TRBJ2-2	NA	CASSYGLVNTGELFF	TGTGCCAGCAGTTACGGACTGGTGAACACCGGGGAGCTGTTTTTT
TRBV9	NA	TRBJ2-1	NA	CASSVVAEKNEQFF	TGTGCCAGCAGCGTAGTCGCGGAGAAGAATGAGCAGTTCTTC
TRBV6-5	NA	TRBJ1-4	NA	CATFGSSDEKLFF	TGTGCCACCTTTGGTTCCTCCGATGAAAAACTGTTTTTT
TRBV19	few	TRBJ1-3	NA	CASMAAAGNTIYF	TGTGCCAGTATGGCGGCAGCTGGAAACACCATATATTTT
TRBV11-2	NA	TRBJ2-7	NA	CASSVDRRYEQYF	TGTGCCAGCAGCGTCGACAGAAGATACGAGCAGTACTTC
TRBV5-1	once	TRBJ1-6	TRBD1	CASSQGGTENSPLHF	TGCGCCAGCAGCCAGGGGGGGACGGAAAATTCACCCCTCCACTTT
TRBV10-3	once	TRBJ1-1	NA	CAIRETQNTEAFF	TGTGCCATCAGGGAAACACAGAACACTGAAGCTTTCTTT
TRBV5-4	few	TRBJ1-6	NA	CASSLGDNSPLHF	TGTGCCAGCAGCTTGGGGGATAATTCACCCCTCCACTTT
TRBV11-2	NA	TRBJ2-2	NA	CASSLRDSQQTGELFF	TGTGCCAGCAGCTTAAGGGACTCCCAGCAAACCGGGGAGCTGTTTTTT
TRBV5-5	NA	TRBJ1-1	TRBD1	CASSFRTGMNTEAFF	TGTGCCAGCAGCTTTCGGACAGGAATGAACACTGAAGCTTTCTTT
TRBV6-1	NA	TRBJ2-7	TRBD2	CATSDVGGSSYEQYF	TGTGCCACCTCCGATGTGGGCGGGAGCTCCTACGAGCAGTACTTC
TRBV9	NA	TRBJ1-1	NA	CASSPFGGARTTEAFF	TGTGCCAGCAGTCCGTTCGGAGGGGCCCGCACCACTGAAGCTTTCTTT
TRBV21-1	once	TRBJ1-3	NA	CASPGWRKGNTIYF	TGTGCCAGCCCGGGGTGGAGAAAGGGTAACACCATATATTTT
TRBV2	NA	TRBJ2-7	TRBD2	CASRITSGRPYEQYF	TGTGCCAGCAGGATTACTAGCGGGAGGCCATACGAGCAGTACTTC
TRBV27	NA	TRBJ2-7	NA	CASSPGRDFNHEQYF	TGTGCCAGCAGCCCGGGCCGGGATTTTAACCACGAGCAGTACTTC
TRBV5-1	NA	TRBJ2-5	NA	CASSLGTAGMETQYF	TGCGCCAGCAGCTTGGGTACGGCGGGGATGGAGACCCAGTACTTC
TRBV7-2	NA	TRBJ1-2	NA	CASSPFYAGTSNYGYTF	TGTGCCAGCAGCCCCTTCTATGCCGGTACAAGTAACTATGGCTACACCTTC
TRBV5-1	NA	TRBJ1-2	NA	CASQLGEGTNYGYTF	TGCGCCAGCCAACTAGGTGAAGGCACTAACTATGGCTACACCTTC
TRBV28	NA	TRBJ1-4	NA	CASPFRPATPKLFF	TGTGCCAGCCCCTTCCGGCCGGCGACACCAAAACTGTTTTTT
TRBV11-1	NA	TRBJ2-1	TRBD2	CASSPGGNGGRAGGEQFF	TGTGCCAGCAGCCCAGGGGGAAATGGCGGGAGGGCCGGGGGTGAGCAGTTCTTC
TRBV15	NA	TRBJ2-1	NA	CATSRDYPLSYNEQFF	TGTGCCACCAGCAGAGATTACCCCCTCTCCTACAATGAGCAGTTCTTC
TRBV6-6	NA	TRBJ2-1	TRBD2	CASGGLVAGAVNEQFF	TGTGCCAGCGGGGGTCTAGTAGCGGGAGCTGTCAATGAGCAGTTCTTC
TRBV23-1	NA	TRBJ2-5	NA	CASQSGETQYF	TGCGCCTCCCAAAGTGGAGAGACCCAGTACTTC
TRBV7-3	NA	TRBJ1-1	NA	CASSPHRDSEAFF	TGTGCCAGCAGCCCACACAGGGACTCTGAAGCTTTCTTT
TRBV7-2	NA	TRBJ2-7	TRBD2	CASSSISGSSGGSYEQYF	TGTGCCAGCAGCTCAATTAGCGGGAGTTCCGGGGGCTCCTACGAGCAGTACTTC
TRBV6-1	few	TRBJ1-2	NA	CASSEARQGPNGYTF	TGTGCCAGCAGTGAAGCGAGGCAGGGGCCGAATGGCTACACCTTC
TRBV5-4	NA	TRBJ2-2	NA	CATARGGTSNTGELFF	TGTGCCACCGCAAGGGGGGGAACTTCGAACACCGGGGAGCTGTTTTTT
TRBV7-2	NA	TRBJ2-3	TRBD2	CASNLGGRSSTDTQYF	TGTGCCAGCAACTTGGGCGGGAGGTCTAGCACAGATACGCAGTATTTT
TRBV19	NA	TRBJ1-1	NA	CASSIGGLNTEAFF	TGTGCCAGTAGTATAGGGGGGCTGAACACTGAAGCTTTCTTT
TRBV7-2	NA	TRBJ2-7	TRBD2	CASSLSGGAPYEQYF	TGTGCCAGCAGCTTAAGCGGGGGGGCCCCCTACGAGCAGTACTTC
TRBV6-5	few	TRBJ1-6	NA	CASGGHPYNSPLHF	TGTGCCAGCGGAGGACACCCCTATAATTCACCCCTCCACTTT
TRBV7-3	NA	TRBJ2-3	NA	CASSLGGISTDTQYF	TGTGCCAGCAGCTTAGGCGGAATCAGCACAGATACGCAGTATTTT
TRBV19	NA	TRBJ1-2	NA	CASSRADSLRGYTF	TGTGCCAGTAGTCGCGCGGACAGTCTGAGGGGCTACACCTTC
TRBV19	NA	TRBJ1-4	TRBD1	CASTNRGREKLFF	TGTGCCAGTACAAACAGGGGCAGGGAAAAACTGTTTTTT
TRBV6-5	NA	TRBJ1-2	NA	CASSDPYGLYGYTF	TGTGCCAGCAGTGACCCCTACGGGCTCTATGGCTACACCTTC
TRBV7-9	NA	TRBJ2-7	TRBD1	CASSRQGYEQYF	TGTGCCAGCAGCCGACAGGGCTACGAGCAGTACTTC
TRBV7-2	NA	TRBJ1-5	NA	CASSSWAYSNQPQHF	TGTGCCAGCAGCTCCTGGGCGTATAGCAATCAGCCCCAGCATTTT
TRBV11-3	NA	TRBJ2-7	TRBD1	CASRSRGQGAYEQYF	TGTGCCAGCAGGTCGAGGGGACAGGGGGCTTACGAGCAGTACTTC
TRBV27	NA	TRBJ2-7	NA	CASSRRDGGYEQYF	TGTGCCAGCAGTCGCCGGGACGGAGGCTACGAGCAGTACTTC